The T cell receptor beta chain under discussion was sequenced for a study of untreated major depressive disorder. Using immunoSEQ multiplex PCR, the repertoire was profiled, and TCRdb retains in-frame clones only, with some absent. The sample carries 10,000 to 15,000 clones, over 80% recorded once. Study results and limitations: TRBV05-01 (Vbeta 5.1) usage was higher in CD4+ T cells of depressed patients than controls.

Germline V gene lookup returns CDR1 SGHTA and CDR2 FQGTGA. Deletions cut 3 bases from V and 4 bases from J, with 7 bases between. CDR3 length: 13 residues. DSM-IV major depressive disorder patients had Hamilton Rating Scale scores of 18 or more. Patients had taken no psychiatric medication, including antidepressants, for at least 8 weeks before enrollment. Participants with major medical conditions, Axis I/II comorbidities, regular medication or illicit drug use were excluded. Around 28 ml of blood was drawn into EDTA tubes. Details on this clone: The antigen is unknown.

This TCR derives from a woman aged 30 to 39 with major depressive disorder. V and J are TRBV7-3 and TRBJ2-1; D is possibly TRBD1 (5 bases). Sequencing was done on a sample of CD4+ T cells from PBMCs. The CDR3: CASSLGLYNEQFF. In DNA, the CDR3 is TGTGCCAGCAGCTTGGGGCTTTACAATGAGCAGTTCTTC. Full variable domain (remainder filled in from reference TRBV7-3 and TRBJ2-1): GAGVSQTPSNKVTEKGKYVELRCDPISGHTALYWYRQSLGQGPEFLIYFQGTGAADDSGLPNDRFFAVRPEGSVSTLKIQRTERGDSAVYLCASSLGLYNEQFFGPGTRLTVL.